This TCR beta chain was sequenced for a study of CXCR3-negative and CXCR3-positive naive CD8 T cells. This CDR3 comprises 15 residues. The germline gives CDR1 SGHTA, CDR2 FQGNSA. Through 5' RACE with UMI labels, the TRB cDNA libraries were prepared. One entry per CDR3 protein, without DNA, is what TCRdb gives after re-calling the 5' RACE reads. This repertoire includes over 100,000 distinct CDR3 sequences. Note on this clonotype: Its antigen remains unknown.

General observations from the study: In CXCR3-positive naive cells, the TRB CDR3s were more hydrophobic than in CXCR3-negative naive cells.

J is TRBJ2-3 and V is TRBV7-2. Sequencing was carried out using naive CXCR3+ CD8+ T cells from blood. Regarding subset: CD45RO-CCR7+CD27+CD95- naive CD8+ T cells expressing CXCR3 (TNR3+). This receptor was obtained from a human donor in good health. Some clones in this sample may be carry-over from other donors' samples. CDR3 sequence: CASSLGLPGTDTQYF.